This T cell receptor beta chain came from a study of blood T cell repertoires in COVID-19. Whole-study context: Samples of COVID-19 (acute and convalescent) were obtained from the United States, Italy and Spain. PBMCs, B-cell-depleted T cells, or T cells were the source of the cDNA or gDNA that made up the material.

As handled by the study authors: Scientists estimated how many nucleated cells there were by amplifying reference gene primers. Measured with immunoSEQ multiplex PCR; TCRdb has only the in-frame clones, and not every one. D and trimming come from the DNA, and the V and J calls and clone size come from that table. The repertoire holds about 40,000 clones, with about 90% as singletons. This receptor was identified in a woman older than 75 with active COVID-19. The sequencing sample was made of peripheral blood.

CDR3 protein: CASSTGTEVYEQYF. The CDR3 coding sequence is TGTGCCAGCAGTACCGGGACAGAAGTCTACGAGCAGTACTTC. This chain uses TRBV2 with TRBJ2-7, with 7 bases aligning to TRBD1. CDR3 length equals 14 residues. CDR1 is SNHLY and CDR2 is FYNNEI in the germline V gene. V lost 5 bases to trimming and J lost 3 bases; unmatched junction nucleotides: 7.